This note documents a single T cell receptor (beta chain) sequence. V lost 4 bases, J lost 0 bases, and 7 bases lay in between. This CDR3 comprises 14 residues. Germline lookup yields CDR1 MGHRA and CDR2 YSYEKL. These data originate in a study of blood T cell repertoires in COVID-19. Study-level background: The United States, Italy and Spain were the sources of the acute and convalescent COVID-19 samples. T cells, B-cell-depleted T cells, or PBMCs provided the cDNA or gDNA that served as material.

Authors' data handling: Amplification from reference gene primers served as the basis for estimated nucleated cell counts. Repertoires were generated with immunoSEQ multiplex PCR, while TCRdb's copy carries only in-frame clones and drops some. Clone size and the V and J calls come from that table; the DNA yielded D and trimming. The sample carries 150,000 to 200,000 clones, roughly 85% recorded once. This TCR was recovered from a man in his sixties with acute or convalescent COVID-19. The genes are TRBV4-1 and TRBJ1-3; D ambiguous. What was sequenced was peripheral blood. The CDR3 coding sequence is TGCGCCAGCAGCCTTTTAGACTCTGGAAACACCATATATTTT. It translates to CASSLLDSGNTIYF.